The 18 T cell receptor beta chains given below trace back to one sample, sequenced in a study of OX40 agonist ivuxolimab in advanced cancers. The table came from immunoSEQ multiplex PCR; TCRdb's copy has only in-frame clones and leaves some out. The sample includes approximately 160,000 clones, 85% to 95% seen only once; the top ten take under 0.4%. The starting material was CD4+ or CD8+ T cells sorted from blood, obtained in a trial of the OX40 agonist ivuxolimab. Every receptor here comes from an adult with an advanced solid tumor such as melanoma, head and neck, liver or kidney cancer.

The DNA for the CDR3 is TGTGCCAGCAGCCTCCGGGACCAAACCTACGAGCAGTACTTC. Translation: CASSLRDQTYEQYF. The rearrangement links TRBV5-6 to TRBJ2-7; D tentatively reads TRBD1 or TRBD2 (5 bases each). Germline lookup yields CDR1 SGHDT and CDR2 YYEEEE. The CDR3 runs to 14 residues. V lost 4 bases and J 2 bases, leaving 13 bases between the germline ends.

The rearrangement uses TRBV5-4 and TRBJ2-1, with TRBD2 identical over 8 bases. J gave up 9 bases and V 2 bases, and 7 bases lay outside the gene matches. Germline lookup yields CDR1 SGHNT and CDR2 YYREEE (reference sequence). The CDR3 totals 14 residues. CDR3 sequence (DNA): TGTGCCAGCAGCTTAGCGGGAGTCGGTGTTGAGCAGTTCTTC. Its protein product is CASSLAGVGVEQFF.

V and J are TRBV7-2 and TRBJ1-2; 7 bases agree with TRBD1. Trimming cost V 0 bases and J 6 bases; bases outside gene matches: 7. The CDR3 extends over 15 amino acids. Germline loops: CDR1 SGHTA, CDR2 FQGNSA. This CDR3 reads CASSLATGLSNGYTF. The CDR3, as DNA: TGTGCCAGCAGCTTAGCGACAGGGCTTAGCAATGGCTACACCTTC.

The rearrangement joins TRBV4-1 to TRBJ2-1; TRBD2 aligns across 9 bases. V shed 4 bases and J 1 base; nucleotides not matched to a gene: 5. CDR1 is MGHRA and CDR2 is YSYEKL in the germline V gene. The CDR3 runs to 16 residues. The CDR3 nucleotides read TGCGCCAGCAGCCCGGGGACTAGCTTGTCCTACAATGAGCAGTTCTTC. Amino acid sequence: CASSPGTSLSYNEQFF.

The J gene is TRBJ1-2, the V gene TRBV7-2; maybe TRBD1 (6 bases). The V end was cut by 5 bases, the J end by 0 bases, with 10 bases between. The CDR3 contains 14 residues. From germline, CDR1 is SGHTA and CDR2 FQGNSA. The CDR3 here is CASSRDTTNYGYTF. CDR3 nucleotides: TGTGCCAGCAGCCGGGACACAACTAACTATGGCTACACCTTC. Supplemented by reference TRBV7-2 and TRBJ1-2, the full variable domain reads GAGVSQSPSNKVTEKGKDVELRCDPISGHTALYWYRQSLGQGLEFLIYFQGNSAPDKSGLPSDRFSAERTGGSVSTLTIQRTQQEDSAVYLCASSRDTTNYGYTFGSGTRLTVV.

The chain employs TRBV7-6 and TRBJ2-3; D remains unclear. Germline V gene sequence: CDR1 SGHVS, CDR2 FNYEAQ. V lost 2 bases, J lost 6 bases, and 12 bases lay in between. The CDR3 has 14 residues. The CDR3 DNA is TGTGCCAGCAGCTTATCGCCCCCCGGGGATACGCAGTATTTT. Protein: CASSLSPPGDTQYF.

A word on this clone: Other nucleotide sequences from this sample produce the same CDR3. This rearrangement joins TRBV9 to TRBJ1-1; D is uncertain. The V and J ends lost 8 bases and 1 base respectively, with 21 bases between them. Germline loops: CDR1 SGDLS, CDR2 YYNGEE. This CDR3 contains 16 residues. The CDR3 DNA sequence: TGTGCCAGTAGCCAGTACCCCGGCACTGCGAACACTGAAGCTTTCTTT. It codes for CASSQYPGTANTEAFF.

The chain couples TRBV6-1 to TRBJ2-5, with D possibly being TRBD1 or TRBD2 (6 bases each). CDR3 length equals 14 residues. Trimming took 6 bases from V and 5 from J, leaving 16 bases between them. In germline, CDR1 is MNHNS, CDR2 SASEGT. DNA of the CDR3: TGTGCCAGCAGGTGGGGGGCCTACACGGAGACCCAGTACTTC. It codes for CASRWGAYTETQYF.

The rearrangement links TRBV28 to TRBJ2-3, with D perhaps TRBD2 (6 bases). This CDR3 is 15 amino acids long. Germline CDR1 is MDHEN and CDR2 is SYDVKM. V was cut by 7 bases and J by 2 bases, with 16 bases left in between. CDR3 coding DNA: TGTGCCAGCATCAGCGGGCGACTGTCCACAGATACGCAGTATTTT. This gives the protein CASISGRLSTDTQYF.

The V and J genes are TRBV9 and TRBJ1-3; D is unresolved. The CDR3 is made up of 15 amino acids. V dropped 2 bases and J dropped 0 bases, with 9 bases sitting between them. Germline CDR1 SGDLS, CDR2 YYNGEE. CDR3: CASSVGSNSGNTIYF. As DNA, the CDR3 is TGTGCCAGCAGCGTGGGCAGCAACTCTGGAAACACCATATATTTT.

The V call is TRBV6-6, the J call TRBJ1-3, with unresolved D. Germline lookup yields CDR1 MNHNY and CDR2 SVGAGI (reference sequence). The V and J ends lost 4 bases and 1 base respectively, with 8 bases between them. The CDR3 covers 14 residues. The CDR3 is CASSLLASGNTIYF. Here the CDR3 DNA reads TGTGCCAGCAGTTTGCTGGCTTCTGGAAACACCATATATTTT.

This rearrangement joins TRBV6-7 to TRBJ1-1, with a weak D call TRBD1 (5 bases). TRBV6-7 is an ORF for which the function is uncertain. The CDR3 is 13 residues long. The ends were cut back, 6 bases at V and 2 bases at J, with 10 bases in the middle. CDR3 DNA sequence: TGTGCCAGCAGCCGGGGACTAAACACTGAAGCTTTCTTT. This sequence encodes CASSRGLNTEAFF.

About this clone itself: Different DNA sequences within this sample yield the same CDR3. The J gene is TRBJ2-3, the V gene TRBV7-3, with 13 positions matching TRBD2. With V trimmed by 5 bases and J by 1 base, 3 bases remained unmatched. CDR1 SGHTA and CDR2 FQGTGA come from the germline V gene. This CDR3 is 16 amino acids long. As DNA, the CDR3 is TGTGCCAGCAGCGCCGGGACTAGCGGGGGCACAGATACGCAGTATTTT. It translates to CASSAGTSGGTDTQYF. The complete variable domain, with remaining parts taken from reference TRBV7-3 and TRBJ2-3, reads GAGVSQTPSNKVTEKGKYVELRCDPISGHTALYWYRQSLGQGPEFLIYFQGTGAADDSGLPNDRFFAVRPEGSVSTLKIQRTERGDSAVYLCASSAGTSGGTDTQYFGPGTRLTVL.

As for this clone: The same CDR3 is also encoded by other DNA sequences in this sample. The chain is built from TRBV18 and TRBJ1-2; D is undetermined. Germline V lookup: CDR1 KGHSH, CDR2 LQKENI. Trimming took 6 bases from V and 3 from J, leaving 11 bases between them. The CDR3 extends over 13 amino acids. CDR3: CASSPGRDYGYTF. The CDR3, as DNA: TGTGCCAGCTCCCCTGGACGGGACTATGGCTACACCTTC.

The V gene is TRBV10-3, the J gene TRBJ2-3, with a weak D call TRBD1 (5 bases). In germline, CDR1 is ENHRY, CDR2 SYGVKD. Trimming stripped 7 bases from V and 2 bases from J, with 19 bases between. The CDR3 runs 16 residues. The DNA for the CDR3 is TGTGCCATCACCCCGACAGAAACTAAACTCACAGATACGCAGTATTTT. Its protein product is CAITPTETKLTDTQYF.

J is TRBJ1-5 and V is TRBV28, with D maybe TRBD1 (6 bases). CDR3 size: 13 residues. V was pared by 8 bases and J by 3 bases, with 11 bases between. In germline, CDR1 is MDHEN, CDR2 SYDVKM. CDR3 sequence: CASSGQPNQPQHF. In DNA form, the CDR3 reads TGTGCCAGCTCCGGACAGCCCAATCAGCCCCAGCATTTT.

This clone is a singleton in its sample. The V gene is TRBV2, the J gene TRBJ2-5; 10 bases are a match to TRBD2. The CDR3 consists of 15 residues. With V trimmed by 6 bases and J by 6 bases, 10 bases remained unmatched. CDR1 and CDR2 (germline): SNHLY, FYNNEI. CDR3: CASRPKLAGTKTQYF. CDR3 nucleotides: TGTGCCAGCAGGCCCAAACTAGCGGGGACAAAGACCCAGTACTTC.

The V call is TRBV5-1, the J call TRBJ2-3; a weak D match, TRBD1 (5 bases). Deletions cut 3 bases from V and 1 base from J, with 6 bases between. The CDR3 extends over 13 amino acids. Germline CDR1 SGHRS, CDR2 YFSETQ. CDR3 loop: CASSSQGTDTQYF. In DNA, the CDR3 is TGCGCCAGCAGCTCACAGGGCACAGATACGCAGTATTTT.